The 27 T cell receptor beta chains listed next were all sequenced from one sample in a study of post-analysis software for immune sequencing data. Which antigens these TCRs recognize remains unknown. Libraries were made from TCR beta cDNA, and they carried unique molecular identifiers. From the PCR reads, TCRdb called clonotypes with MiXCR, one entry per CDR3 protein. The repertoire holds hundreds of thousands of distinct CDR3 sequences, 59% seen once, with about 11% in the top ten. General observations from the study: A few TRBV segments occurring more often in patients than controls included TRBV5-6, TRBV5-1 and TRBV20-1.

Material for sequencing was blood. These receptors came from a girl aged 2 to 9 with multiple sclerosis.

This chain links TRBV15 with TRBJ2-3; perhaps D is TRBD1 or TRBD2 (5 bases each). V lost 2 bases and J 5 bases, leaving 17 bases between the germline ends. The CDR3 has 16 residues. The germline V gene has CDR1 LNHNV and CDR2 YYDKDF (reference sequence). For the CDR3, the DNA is TGTGCCACCAGCAGAAGTGGGACCCCCGCGGGAGATACGCAGTATTTT. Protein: CATSRSGTPAGDTQYF.

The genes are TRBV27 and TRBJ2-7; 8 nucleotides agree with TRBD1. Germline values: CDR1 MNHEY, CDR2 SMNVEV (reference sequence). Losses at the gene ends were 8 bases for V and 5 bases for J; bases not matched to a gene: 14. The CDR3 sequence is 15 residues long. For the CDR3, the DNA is TGTGCCAGCGGACTCCCTGGACAGGGAAGCCACGAGCAGTACTTC. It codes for CASGLPGQGSHEQYF.

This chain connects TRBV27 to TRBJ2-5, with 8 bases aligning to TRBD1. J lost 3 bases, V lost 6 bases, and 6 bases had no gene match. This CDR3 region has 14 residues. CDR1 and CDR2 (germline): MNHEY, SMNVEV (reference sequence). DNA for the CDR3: TGTGCCAGCAGCAAGACAGGGGCGAAAGAGACCCAGTACTTC. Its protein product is CASSKTGAKETQYF.

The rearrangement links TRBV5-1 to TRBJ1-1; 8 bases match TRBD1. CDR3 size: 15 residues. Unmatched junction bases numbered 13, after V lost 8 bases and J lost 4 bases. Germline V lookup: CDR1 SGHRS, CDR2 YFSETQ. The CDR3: CASRTGGGYGTEAFF. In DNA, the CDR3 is TGCGCCAGTAGAACAGGGGGAGGTTACGGCACTGAAGCTTTCTTT. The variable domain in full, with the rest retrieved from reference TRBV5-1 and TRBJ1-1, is KAGVTQTPRYLIKTRGQQVTLSCSPISGHRSVSWYQQTPGQGLQFLFEYFSETQRNKGNFPGRFSGRQFSNSRSEMNVSTLELGDSALYLCASRTGGGYGTEAFFGQGTRLTVV.

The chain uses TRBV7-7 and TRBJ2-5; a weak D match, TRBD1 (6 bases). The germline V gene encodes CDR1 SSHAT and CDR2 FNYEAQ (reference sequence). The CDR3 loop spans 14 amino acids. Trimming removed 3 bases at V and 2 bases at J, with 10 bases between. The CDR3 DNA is TGTGCCAGCAGCTTTCAGGGGCTTCAAGAGACCCAGTACTTC. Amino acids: CASSFQGLQETQYF.

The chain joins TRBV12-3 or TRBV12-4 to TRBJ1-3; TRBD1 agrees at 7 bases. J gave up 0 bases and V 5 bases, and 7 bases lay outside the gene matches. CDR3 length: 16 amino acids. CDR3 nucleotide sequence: TGTGCCAGCAGTCCCTTGACAGGGCGCTCTGGAAACACCATATATTTT. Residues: CASSPLTGRSGNTIYF.

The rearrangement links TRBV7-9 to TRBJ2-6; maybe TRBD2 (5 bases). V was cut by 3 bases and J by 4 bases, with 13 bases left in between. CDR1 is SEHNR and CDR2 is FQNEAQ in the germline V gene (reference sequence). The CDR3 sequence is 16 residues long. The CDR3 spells CASSFLPGYGANVLTF. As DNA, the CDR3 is TGTGCCAGCAGCTTCCTTCCGGGGTACGGGGCCAACGTCCTGACTTTC. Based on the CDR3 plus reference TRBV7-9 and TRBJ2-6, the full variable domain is DTGVSQNPRHKITKRGQNVTFRCDPISEHNRLYWYRQTLGQGPEFLTYFQNEAQLEKSRLLSDRFSAERPKGSFSTLEIQRTEQGDSAMYLCASSFLPGYGANVLTFGAGSRLTVL.

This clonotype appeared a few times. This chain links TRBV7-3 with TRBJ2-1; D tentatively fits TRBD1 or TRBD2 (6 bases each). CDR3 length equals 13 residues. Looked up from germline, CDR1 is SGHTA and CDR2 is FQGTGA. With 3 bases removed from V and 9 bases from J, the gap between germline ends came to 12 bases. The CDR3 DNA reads TGTGCCAGCAGCTTTGGGGGGCAGAGTGAGCAGTTCTTC. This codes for CASSFGGQSEQFF. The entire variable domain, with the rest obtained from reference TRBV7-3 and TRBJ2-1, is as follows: GAGVSQTPSNKVTEKGKYVELRCDPISGHTALYWYRQSLGQGPEFLIYFQGTGAADDSGLPNDRFFAVRPEGSVSTLKIQRTERGDSAVYLCASSFGGQSEQFFGPGTRLTVL.

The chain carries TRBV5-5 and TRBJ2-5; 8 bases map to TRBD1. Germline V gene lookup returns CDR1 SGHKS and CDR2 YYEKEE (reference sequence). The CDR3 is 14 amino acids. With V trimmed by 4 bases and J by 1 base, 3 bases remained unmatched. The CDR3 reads CASSVTGGQETQYF. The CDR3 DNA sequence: TGTGCCAGCAGCGTAACAGGGGGCCAAGAGACCCAGTACTTC.

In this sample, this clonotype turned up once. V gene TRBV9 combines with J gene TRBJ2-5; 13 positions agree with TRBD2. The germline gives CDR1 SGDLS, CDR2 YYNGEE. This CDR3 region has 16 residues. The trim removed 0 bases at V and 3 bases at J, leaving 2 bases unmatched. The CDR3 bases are TGTGCCAGCAGCGTAGCGGGGACTAGCGGGAAAGAGACCCAGTACTTC. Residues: CASSVAGTSGKETQYF. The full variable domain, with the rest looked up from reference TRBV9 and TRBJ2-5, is DSGVTQTPKHLITATGQRVTLRCSPRSGDLSVYWYQQSLDQGLQFLIQYYNGEERAKGNILERFSAQQFPDLHSELNLSSLELGDSALYFCASSVAGTSGKETQYFGPGTRLLVL.

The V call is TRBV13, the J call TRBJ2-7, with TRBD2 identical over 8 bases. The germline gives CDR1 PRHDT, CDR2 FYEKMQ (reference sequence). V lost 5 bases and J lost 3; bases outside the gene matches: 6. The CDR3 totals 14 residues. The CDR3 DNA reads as TGTGCCAGCAGCCCAGCGGGGGCTATCTACGAGCAGTACTTC. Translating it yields CASSPAGAIYEQYF.

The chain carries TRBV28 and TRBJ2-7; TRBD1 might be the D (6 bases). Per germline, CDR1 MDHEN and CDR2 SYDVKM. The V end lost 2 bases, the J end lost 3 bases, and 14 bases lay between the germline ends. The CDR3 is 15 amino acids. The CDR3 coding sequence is TGTGCCAGCAGTTTAGTGGTAGGGGGTTACTACGAGCAGTACTTC. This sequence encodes CASSLVVGGYYEQYF.

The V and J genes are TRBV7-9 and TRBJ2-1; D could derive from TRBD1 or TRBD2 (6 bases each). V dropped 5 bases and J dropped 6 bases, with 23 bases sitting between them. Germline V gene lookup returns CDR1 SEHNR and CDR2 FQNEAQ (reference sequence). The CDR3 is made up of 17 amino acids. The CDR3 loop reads CASSGPRGIGGINEQFF. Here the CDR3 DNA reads TGTGCCAGCAGCGGCCCTCGGGGGATCGGGGGCATCAATGAGCAGTTCTTC. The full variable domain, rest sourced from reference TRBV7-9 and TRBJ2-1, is DTGVSQNPRHKITKRGQNVTFRCDPISEHNRLYWYRQTLGQGPEFLTYFQNEAQLEKSRLLSDRFSAERPKGSFSTLEIQRTEQGDSAMYLCASSGPRGIGGINEQFFGPGTRLTVL.

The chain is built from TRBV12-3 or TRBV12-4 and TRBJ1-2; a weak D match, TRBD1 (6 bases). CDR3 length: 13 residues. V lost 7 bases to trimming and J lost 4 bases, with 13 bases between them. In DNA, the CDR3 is TGTGCCAGCACCACGGACAGTATCTATGGCTACACCTTC. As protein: CASTTDSIYGYTF.

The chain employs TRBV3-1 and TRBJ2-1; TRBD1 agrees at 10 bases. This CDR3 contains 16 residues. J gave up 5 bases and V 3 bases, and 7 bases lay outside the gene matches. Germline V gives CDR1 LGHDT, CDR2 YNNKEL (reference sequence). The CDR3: CASSHLDRGRDNEQFF. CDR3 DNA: TGTGCCAGCAGCCACCTCGACAGGGGGCGCGACAATGAGCAGTTCTTC.

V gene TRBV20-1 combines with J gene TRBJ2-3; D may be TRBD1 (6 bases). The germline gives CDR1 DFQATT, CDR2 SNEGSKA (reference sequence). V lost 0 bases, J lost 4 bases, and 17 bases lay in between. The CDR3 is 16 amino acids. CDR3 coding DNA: TGCAGTGCTAGAGAGGGGCAGGGGATTCGGGCAGATACGCAGTATTTT. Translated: CSAREGQGIRADTQYF.

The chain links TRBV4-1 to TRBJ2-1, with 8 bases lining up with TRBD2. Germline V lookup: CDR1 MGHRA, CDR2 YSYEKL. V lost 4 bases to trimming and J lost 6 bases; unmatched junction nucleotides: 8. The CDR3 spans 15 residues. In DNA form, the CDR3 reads TGCGCCAGCAGCCCTGTGGGGACTAGGGGCAATGAGCAGTTCTTC. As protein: CASSPVGTRGNEQFF.

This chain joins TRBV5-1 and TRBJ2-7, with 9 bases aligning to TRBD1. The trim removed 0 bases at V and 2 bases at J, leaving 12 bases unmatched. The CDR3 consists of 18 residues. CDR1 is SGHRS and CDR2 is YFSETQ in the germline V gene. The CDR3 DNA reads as TGCGCCAGCAGCTTGGGGCCTCCTGGGACAGGGCTTACCTACGAGCAGTACTTC. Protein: CASSLGPPGTGLTYEQYF.

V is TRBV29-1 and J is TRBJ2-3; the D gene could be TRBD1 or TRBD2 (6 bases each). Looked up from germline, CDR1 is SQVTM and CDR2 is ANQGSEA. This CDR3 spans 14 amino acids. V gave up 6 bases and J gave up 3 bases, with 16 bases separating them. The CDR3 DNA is TGCAGCGTCACAGGGACTGGGGGGACAGATACGCAGTATTTT. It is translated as CSVTGTGGTDTQYF.

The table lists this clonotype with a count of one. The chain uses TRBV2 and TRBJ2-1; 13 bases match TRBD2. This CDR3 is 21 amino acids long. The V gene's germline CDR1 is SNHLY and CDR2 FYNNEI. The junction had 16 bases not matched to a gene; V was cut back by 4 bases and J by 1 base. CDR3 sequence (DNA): TGTGCCAGCAGTGTGGCAAGAAGCGGACTAGCGGGAGAAGGGTCCTACAATGAGCAGTTCTTC. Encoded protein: CASSVARSGLAGEGSYNEQFF.

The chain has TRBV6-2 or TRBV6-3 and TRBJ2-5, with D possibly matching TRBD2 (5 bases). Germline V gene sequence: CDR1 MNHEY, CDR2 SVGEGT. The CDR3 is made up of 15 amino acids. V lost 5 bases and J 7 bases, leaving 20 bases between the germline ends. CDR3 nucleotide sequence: TGTGCCAGCAGTCGACGAGATAGGGAGAAACGGACCCAGTACTTC. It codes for CASSRRDREKRTQYF.

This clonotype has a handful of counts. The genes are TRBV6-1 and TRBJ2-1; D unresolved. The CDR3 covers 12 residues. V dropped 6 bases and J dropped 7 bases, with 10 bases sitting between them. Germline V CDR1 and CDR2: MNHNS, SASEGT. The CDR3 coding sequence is TGTGCCAGCAGCCCCCGCCTGAATGAGCAGTTCTTC. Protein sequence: CASSPRLNEQFF.

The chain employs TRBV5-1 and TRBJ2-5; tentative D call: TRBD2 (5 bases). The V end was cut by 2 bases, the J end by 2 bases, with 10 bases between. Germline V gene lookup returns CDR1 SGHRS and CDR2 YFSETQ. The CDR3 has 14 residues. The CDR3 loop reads CASSFGELQETQYF. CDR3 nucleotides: TGCGCCAGCAGCTTCGGGGAGCTGCAAGAGACCCAGTACTTC. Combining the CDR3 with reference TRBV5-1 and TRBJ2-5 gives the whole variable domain KAGVTQTPRYLIKTRGQQVTLSCSPISGHRSVSWYQQTPGQGLQFLFEYFSETQRNKGNFPGRFSGRQFSNSRSEMNVSTLELGDSALYLCASSFGELQETQYFGPGTRLLVL.

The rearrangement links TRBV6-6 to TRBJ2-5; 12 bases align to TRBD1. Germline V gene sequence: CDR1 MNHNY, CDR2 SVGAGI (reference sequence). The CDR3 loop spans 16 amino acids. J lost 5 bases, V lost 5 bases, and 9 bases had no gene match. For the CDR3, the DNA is TGTGCCAGCAGTAAAGGGGACAGGGGGCGCGCTGAGACCCAGTACTTC. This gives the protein CASSKGDRGRAETQYF.

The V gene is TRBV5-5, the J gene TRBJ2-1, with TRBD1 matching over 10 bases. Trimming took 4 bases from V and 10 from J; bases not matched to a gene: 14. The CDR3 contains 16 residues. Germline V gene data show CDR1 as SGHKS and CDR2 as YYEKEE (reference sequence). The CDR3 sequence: CASSPRRPTGGWEQFF. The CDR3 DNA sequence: TGTGCCAGCAGCCCTCGGAGACCGACAGGGGGCTGGGAGCAGTTCTTC.

For the CDR3, the DNA is TGCGCCAGCAGCTTAGTAGGGGACGGGACTGAAGCTTTCTTT. Its translation: CASSLVGDGTEAFF. The chain couples TRBV5-1 to TRBJ1-1; D may be TRBD1 (5 bases). This CDR3 spans 14 amino acids. Germline loops: CDR1 SGHRS, CDR2 YFSETQ. V was pared by 2 bases and J by 5 bases, with 13 bases between.

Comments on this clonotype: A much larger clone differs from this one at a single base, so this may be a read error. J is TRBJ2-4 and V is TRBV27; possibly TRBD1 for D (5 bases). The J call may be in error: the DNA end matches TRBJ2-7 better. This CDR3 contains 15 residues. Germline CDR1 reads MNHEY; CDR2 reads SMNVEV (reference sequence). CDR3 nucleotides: TGTGCCAGCAGGAGTCGATCCGGCAGGGCCTACGAGCAGTACTTC. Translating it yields CASRSRSGRAYEQYF.